These 13 T cell receptor beta chains were sequenced from one sample in a study of shared clonotypes between healthy human individuals. Method: immunoSEQ multiplex PCR; TCRdb's copy keeps in-frame clones and lacks some. The top ten hold 0.1% to 0.15% of the sample, which has just over 2,000,000 clones, approximately 95% seen once. Sequencing was performed on naive CD4+ T cells sorted from blood. Sample subset: CD45RA+ positively selected. These receptors were taken from a man younger than 35 in good health.

The chain employs TRBV25-1 and TRBJ1-5; D may be TRBD1 (5 bases). The CDR3 extends over 10 amino acids. Germline assignment: CDR1 MGHDK and CDR2 SYGVNS. With 9 bases removed from V and 7 bases from J, the gap between germline ends came to 7 bases. In DNA, the CDR3 is TGTGCCAGTGAGGGGCAGCCCCAGCATTTT. Its protein product is CASEGQPQHF. The variable domain in full, with the rest retrieved from reference TRBV25-1 and TRBJ1-5, is EADIYQTPRYLVIGTGKKITLECSQTMGHDKMYWYQQDPGMELHLIHYSYGVNSTEKGDLSSESTVSRIRTEHFPLTLESARPSHTSQYLCASEGQPQHFGDGTRLSIL.

J is TRBJ2-3 and V is TRBV9, with 7 bases that match TRBD2. The trim removed 4 bases at V and 5 bases at J, leaving 4 bases unmatched. Germline V lookup: CDR1 SGDLS, CDR2 YYNGEE. There are 13 residues in the CDR3. CDR3 in DNA: TGTGCCAGCAGCACGGGAGGTGGAGATACGCAGTATTTT. Its protein is CASSTGGGDTQYF.

The chain is built from TRBV2 and TRBJ1-1, with 8 nucleotides matching TRBD1. V lost 4 bases and J lost 8; bases outside the gene matches: 3. Per the germline V gene, CDR1 is SNHLY and CDR2 is FYNNEI. The CDR3 has 12 residues. The CDR3 bases are TGTGCCAGCAGTGGGACAGGGTCGGAAGCTTTCTTT. Protein: CASSGTGSEAFF.

V and J are TRBV14 and TRBJ2-2; TRBD2 is a possible D gene (6 bases). Germline V gene data show CDR1 as SGHDN and CDR2 as FVKESK. Trimming stripped 1 base from V and 7 bases from J, with 10 bases between. This CDR3 has 14 residues. CDR3 loop: CASSQAGGIGELFF. The CDR3 DNA is TGTGCCAGCAGCCAAGCAGGCGGGATCGGGGAGCTGTTTTTT.

This rearrangement joins TRBV18 to TRBJ1-2, with 8 bases lining up with TRBD1. Germline V CDR1 and CDR2: KGHSH, LQKENI. V was pared by 3 bases and J by 1 base, with 10 bases of the junction left unmatched. The CDR3 extends over 17 amino acids. DNA of the CDR3: TGTGCCAGCTCACCTGCTAGGACAGGGAAAGTTAACTATGGCTACACCTTC. It specifies CASSPARTGKVNYGYTF.

The CDR3, as DNA: TGTGCCAGCAGGGAGACTAGAGGGGAGACCCAGTACTTC. It codes for CASRETRGETQYF. The chain employs TRBV2 and TRBJ2-5; D is possibly TRBD2 (6 bases). Trimming cost V 6 bases and J 5 bases, with 13 bases left between them. From germline, CDR1 is SNHLY and CDR2 FYNNEI. The CDR3 is made up of 13 amino acids. Using reference TRBV2 and TRBJ2-5 for the parts outside the CDR3, the full variable domain is EPEVTQTPSHQVTQMGQEVILRCVPISNHLYFYWYRQILGQKVEFLVSFYNNEISEKSEIFDDQFSVERPDGSNFTLKIRSTKLEDSAMYFCASRETRGETQYFGPGTRLLVL.

Of note for this clone: The sample contains more than one DNA sequence encoding this CDR3. The genes are TRBV18 and TRBJ1-6, with D possibly being TRBD1 (5 bases). In germline, CDR1 is KGHSH, CDR2 LQKENI. V lost 2 bases, J lost 0 bases, and 5 bases lay in between. The CDR3 is 15 residues long. The chain's CDR3 is CASSPDSSYNSPLHF. As DNA, the CDR3 is TGTGCCAGCTCACCAGACAGCTCCTATAATTCACCCCTCCACTTT.

The V call is TRBV6-5, the J call TRBJ2-5; TRBD2 agrees at 9 bases. Per the germline V gene, CDR1 is MNHEY and CDR2 is SVGAGI. The CDR3 length is 14 residues. With 6 bases clipped from V and 5 bases from J, the junction kept 7 bases outside the gene matches. The DNA of the CDR3 is TGTGCCAGCAGGATTGGGACTAGCAGTGAGACCCAGTACTTC. It specifies CASRIGTSSETQYF.

Turning to this clone: Other DNA variants within this sample encode the same CDR3. The V call is TRBV7-2, the J call TRBJ2-1; D possibly matches TRBD1 or TRBD2 (5 bases each). Germline values: CDR1 SGHTA, CDR2 FQGNSA. Trimming pared 1 base from V and 5 bases from J, leaving 9 bases between. This CDR3 has 14 amino acids. For the CDR3, the DNA is TGTGCCAGCAGCTTAGGACGGGGCAACAATGAGCAGTTCTTC. It translates to CASSLGRGNNEQFF.

This chain uses TRBV12-5 with TRBJ2-5, with 8 bases identical to TRBD1. Looked up from germline, CDR1 is LGHNT and CDR2 is FRNRAP. The CDR3 extends over 13 amino acids. The V gene end was trimmed by 5 bases and the J gene end by 5 bases; junction bases not matched to a gene: 4. Written as DNA, the CDR3 is TGTGCTAGTGGTAGAGACAGGGGCGAGACCCAGTACTTC. It specifies CASGRDRGETQYF.

The chain joins TRBV27 to TRBJ1-4, with a possible D match to TRBD1 (5 bases). Germline V gives CDR1 MNHEY, CDR2 SMNVEV (reference sequence). The CDR3 is 14 residues long. V lost 1 base and J lost 8, with 11 bases in between. The CDR3 reads CASSLFQGGEKLFF. In DNA form, the CDR3 reads TGTGCCAGCAGTTTATTCCAGGGAGGCGAAAAACTGTTTTTT. Full variable domain (remainder filled in from reference TRBV27 and TRBJ1-4): EAQVTQNPRYLITVTGKKLTVTCSQNMNHEYMSWYRQDPGLGLRQIYYSMNVEVTDKGDVPEGYKVSRKEKRNFPLILESPSPNQTSLYFCASSLFQGGEKLFFGSGTQLSVL.

This sequence joins TRBV5-1 and TRBJ2-5; D tentatively reads TRBD1 or TRBD2 (5 bases each). Trimming cost V 4 bases and J 4 bases, with 14 bases left between them. Germline V gene data show CDR1 as SGHRS and CDR2 as YFSETQ. The CDR3 is 14 amino acids. DNA for the CDR3: TGCGCCAGCAGCCCGGGGCCGGGCAGAGAGACCCAGTACTTC. It specifies CASSPGPGRETQYF.

The count of this clone is one. The chain has TRBV2 and TRBJ2-7; 15 nucleotides agree with TRBD2. This CDR3 region has 21 residues. The V gene end was trimmed by 0 bases and the J gene end by 1 base; junction bases not matched to a gene: 13. Germline CDR1 is SNHLY and CDR2 is FYNNEI. This CDR3 is CASSEALDPGTSGRWSYEQYF. The CDR3 DNA sequence: TGTGCCAGCAGTGAAGCCCTCGACCCCGGGACTAGCGGGAGGTGGTCCTACGAGCAGTACTTC.